This T cell receptor beta chain was found in a study of blood T cell repertoires in COVID-19. Study summary: In each case, the material was cDNA or gDNA derived from T cells, B-cell-depleted T cells, or PBMCs.

Losses at the gene ends were 4 bases for V and 7 bases for J; bases not matched to a gene: 10. In germline, CDR1 is SGDLS, CDR2 YYNGEE. The CDR3 spans 15 residues. In the study's own analysis: Nucleated cell number was recorded as an estimate derived from reference gene primer amplification. Assay: immunoSEQ multiplex PCR; the TCRdb copy retains only in-frame clones and omits some. Clone size and the V and J calls come from that table; the DNA yielded D and trimming. The data contain hundreds of thousands of clones, 80% to 90% of them seen just once; the ten biggest clones take up over 2%. Participant age was roughly 18 to 95 years, and participants resided in 20 to 30 US areas. Symptom resolution, clearance, or two negative PCRs marked donors in Cohort 3 as recovered.

The sample consisted of PBMCs or T cells enriched from blood (not recorded which). The sequence came from a man aged 30 to 39 who had recovered from COVID-19. The chain recombines TRBV9 with TRBJ1-1, with 10 bases identical to TRBD1. As DNA, the CDR3 is TGTGCCAGCAGCCCCTCTGGGACAGGGGCGGATGAAGCTTTCTTT. Amino acids: CASSPSGTGADEAFF.